The 25 T cell receptor beta chains given below trace back to one sample, sequenced in a study of cytomegalovirus exposure and HLA in healthy donors. Vbeta (60) and Jbeta (13) primers were used in the PCR. Only in-frame clones appear in the TCRdb table, and some are missing; sequencing was by immunoSEQ multiplex PCR. The sample yields 100,000 to 150,000 clones, more than 75% seen once. Sequenced: PBMCs. The receptors stem from a woman aged 55 to 70 in good health and CMV-seropositive.

V usage is TRBV7-9 and J usage is TRBJ2-7; 12 bases line up with TRBD2. The CDR3 contains 15 residues. V lost 4 bases to trimming and J lost 3 bases; unmatched junction nucleotides: 4. Germline loops: CDR1 SEHNR, CDR2 FQNEAQ (reference sequence). The CDR3 sequence: CASSSQLAGGYEQYF. CDR3 in DNA: TGTGCCAGCAGCTCCCAACTAGCGGGGGGCTACGAGCAGTACTTC.

V gene TRBV29-1 combines with J gene TRBJ2-1; a possible D gene is TRBD2 (6 bases). Per the germline V gene, CDR1 is SQVTM and CDR2 is ANQGSEA. V shed 4 bases and J shed 7 bases, with 14 bases lying between them. CDR3 length: 13 amino acids. The CDR3 coding sequence is TGCAGCGTTGGTTCCCCGGCGGGGAATGAGCAGTTCTTC. It specifies CSVGSPAGNEQFF.

This rearrangement joins TRBV7-2 to TRBJ2-5; 11 bases match TRBD2. The CDR3 is 17 amino acids. The V gene's germline CDR1 is SGHTA and CDR2 FQGNSA. Unmatched junction bases numbered 12, after V lost 0 bases and J lost 9 bases. The chain's CDR3 is CASSLAPASGGTRSQYF. The CDR3 nucleotides read TGTGCCAGCAGCTTAGCGCCAGCTAGCGGGGGGACGAGGTCCCAGTACTTC.

This clone has a handful of counts. V is TRBV14 and J is TRBJ2-7; D may be TRBD1 (6 bases). The CDR3 is 16 amino acids. Germline V lookup: CDR1 SGHDN, CDR2 FVKESK. With 4 bases removed from V and 2 bases from J, the gap between germline ends came to 18 bases. CDR3 nucleotides: TGTGCCAGCAGCCCGAACAGGGACCCGTTTACCTACGAGCAGTACTTC. Amino acid sequence: CASSPNRDPFTYEQYF. The full variable domain, rest sourced from reference TRBV14 and TRBJ2-7, is EAGVTQFPSHSVIEKGQTVTLRCDPISGHDNLYWYRRVMGKEIKFLLHFVKESKQDESGMPNNRFLAERTGGTYSTLKVQPAELEDSGVYFCASSPNRDPFTYEQYFGPGTRLTVT.

As regards this clone: This specimen includes other DNA sequences encoding the same CDR3. The chain recombines TRBV9 with TRBJ2-2; 7 bases align to TRBD1. CDR1 is SGDLS, CDR2 YYNGEE, per germline. This CDR3 region has 18 residues. V was clipped by 2 bases and J by 4 bases; unmatched bases: 14. For the CDR3, the DNA is TGTGCCAGCAGCGTTGGTCCCCCGGGACAGTTGAGCACCGGGGAGCTGTTTTTT. It is translated as CASSVGPPGQLSTGELFF.

J is TRBJ1-1 and V is TRBV2; D is undetermined. V was cut by 6 bases and J by 2 bases, with 4 bases left in between. The CDR3 has 11 residues. Germline values: CDR1 SNHLY, CDR2 FYNNEI. Here the CDR3 DNA reads TGTGCCAGCAGACAAAACACTGAAGCTTTCTTT. Translating it yields CASRQNTEAFF.

The chain recombines TRBV5-1 with TRBJ1-1; 8 bases are shared with TRBD1. The CDR3 is 15 residues long. V gave up 1 base and J gave up 11 bases; unmatched junction bases: 13. Germline CDR1 reads SGHRS; CDR2 reads YFSETQ. The CDR3 is CASSLSTGDSQRAFF. For the CDR3, the DNA is TGCGCCAGCAGCTTGTCGACAGGGGACTCCCAACGGGCTTTCTTT.

This chain joins TRBV30 and TRBJ1-3; no firm D call. V was trimmed by 3 bases and J by 5 bases, leaving 17 bases between them. The germline V gene has CDR1 GTSNPN and CDR2 SVGIG (reference sequence). CDR3 size: 15 residues. Here the CDR3 reads CAWSPSPRSRNTIYF. CDR3 coding DNA: TGTGCCTGGAGCCCATCTCCGCGGTCGAGAAACACCATATATTTT.

The chain is built from TRBV2 and TRBJ2-5; TRBD2 matches 9 bases. V lost 4 bases and J lost 1; bases outside the gene matches: 7. CDR1 and CDR2 from the germline V gene are SNHLY and FYNNEI. The CDR3 spans 16 residues. CDR3 nucleotides: TGTGCCAGCAGTGGGATATTAGCGGGGGTCCAAGAGACCCAGTACTTC. This encodes CASSGILAGVQETQYF.

The CDR3: CASSQGFGGYNEQFF. CDR3 sequence (DNA): TGTGCCAGCAGTCAGGGGTTTGGCGGATACAATGAGCAGTTCTTC. V and J are TRBV5-5 and TRBJ2-1; the D gene is possibly TRBD1 (6 bases). Germline CDR1 is SGHKS and CDR2 is YYEKEE (reference sequence). CDR3 length: 15 amino acids. V was pared by 5 bases and J by 4 bases, with 16 bases between. Full variable domain (missing parts from reference TRBV5-5 and TRBJ2-1): DAGVTQSPTHLIKTRGQQVTLRCSPISGHKSVSWYQQVLGQGPQFIFQYYEKEERGRGNFPDRFSARQFPNYSSELNVNALLLGDSALYLCASSQGFGGYNEQFFGPGTRLTVL.

The chain carries TRBV11-2 and TRBJ1-3; no firm D call. In germline, CDR1 is SGHAT, CDR2 FQNNGV. V was shortened by 4 bases and J by 2 bases, with 12 bases between the two germline ends. The CDR3 is 15 residues long. This CDR3 is CASSSLRHPGNTIYF. The CDR3 DNA follows: TGTGCCAGCAGCTCCTTACGACACCCTGGAAACACCATATATTTT.

This clone came up a few times. This chain uses TRBV5-1 with TRBJ2-5; D is perhaps TRBD1 (5 bases). V lost 4 bases and J 3 bases, leaving 10 bases between the germline ends. This CDR3 has 13 residues. From germline, CDR1 is SGHRS and CDR2 YFSETQ. The CDR3 bases are TGCGCCAGCAGCCTACAGGATGAAGAGACCCAGTACTTC. The encoded protein is CASSLQDEETQYF.

J is TRBJ2-3 and V is TRBV7-3; TRBD2 aligns across 7 bases. Trimming cost V 1 base and J 6 bases; bases outside gene matches: 7. CDR3 length equals 15 residues. Germline V gene data show CDR1 as SGHTA and CDR2 as FQGTGA. The CDR3 nucleotides read TGTGCCAGCAGCTTAAATGCGGGAGACTCCGATACGCAGTATTTT. Protein product: CASSLNAGDSDTQYF.

The chain joins TRBV7-2 to TRBJ2-5; 10 bases are shared with TRBD1. CDR1 and CDR2 from the germline V gene are SGHTA and FQGNSA. Trimming removed 3 bases from V and 1 base from J; junction bases left unmatched: 11. CDR3 size: 18 residues. CDR3 nucleotide sequence: TGTGCCAGCAGCTTGGGGACAGGGGCCACCATACCCCAAGAGACCCAGTACTTC. Residues: CASSLGTGATIPQETQYF.

This clone was counted once. The chain links TRBV7-9 to TRBJ1-1, with 8 positions matching TRBD1. Trimming removed 5 bases from V and 10 bases from J; junction bases left unmatched: 12. Germline loops: CDR1 SEHNR, CDR2 FQNEAQ (reference sequence). The CDR3 runs to 14 residues. CDR3 sequence: CASSPRRLGTGAFF. DNA for the CDR3: TGTGCCAGCAGCCCGCGAAGACTAGGGACAGGAGCTTTCTTT.

The chain recombines TRBV9 with TRBJ1-1; D perhaps matches TRBD1 (5 bases). V was pared by 0 bases and J by 6 bases, with 12 bases between. The CDR3 runs to 14 residues. Germline CDR1 and CDR2: SGDLS and YYNGEE. The CDR3: CASSVVGGGSEAFF. The CDR3 region has the DNA TGTGCCAGCAGCGTAGTTGGGGGAGGGTCTGAAGCTTTCTTT.

A few counts support this clone. This chain joins TRBV4-3 and TRBJ2-1; 10 bases align to TRBD2. Germline values: CDR1 LGHNA, CDR2 YSLEER. With 0 bases clipped from V and 1 base from J, the junction kept 0 bases outside the gene matches. This CDR3 spans 16 amino acids. CDR3 region: CASSQELAGSYNEQFF. The CDR3 bases are TGCGCCAGCAGCCAAGAACTAGCGGGGTCCTACAATGAGCAGTTCTTC.

This clone was detected only a few times. The chain uses TRBV7-9 and TRBJ1-4; TRBD1 matches at 8 bases. Germline V gene sequence: CDR1 SEHNR, CDR2 FQNEAQ (reference sequence). The CDR3 is made up of 15 amino acids. Trimming at V came to 4 bases and at J to 7 bases, leaving 8 bases not matched to a gene. CDR3 sequence: CASSSPDRVVEKLFF. The CDR3 DNA reads as TGTGCCAGCAGCTCGCCGGACAGGGTTGTTGAAAAACTGTTTTTT.

This clone was recorded once. The chain recombines TRBV2 with TRBJ1-1; tentatively, D is TRBD1 (6 bases). The ends were cut back, 8 bases at V and 10 bases at J, with 23 bases in the middle. The CDR3 spans 14 residues. Germline V gene lookup returns CDR1 SNHLY and CDR2 FYNNEI. The CDR3 loop reads CASGGGVPKAPAFF. For the CDR3, the DNA is TGTGCCAGCGGAGGGGGGGTACCGAAAGCCCCAGCTTTCTTT.

The chain links TRBV4-3 to TRBJ1-5; D gene uncertain. Trimming shortened V by 2 bases and J by 4 bases, and 12 bases separated the two germline ends. Germline lookup yields CDR1 LGHNA and CDR2 YSLEER. The CDR3 is 15 residues long. CDR3 loop: CASSQRFRGNQPQHF. DNA of the CDR3: TGCGCCAGCAGCCAAAGATTCCGCGGGAATCAGCCCCAGCATTTT.

This clone has only one observation. The chain uses TRBV5-8 and TRBJ1-5; the match to TRBD1 covers 8 bases. The CDR3 is 16 residues long. The junction had 7 bases not matched to a gene; V was cut back by 2 bases and J by 3 bases. The V gene's germline CDR1 is SGHTS and CDR2 YDEGEE. CDR3: CASSFRGRGYNQPQHF. CDR3 nucleotides: TGTGCCAGCAGCTTCAGGGGGCGCGGGTACAATCAGCCCCAGCATTTT.

This clone has only one observation. V gene TRBV10-2 combines with J gene TRBJ2-7; 7 positions agree with TRBD1. Unmatched junction bases numbered 11, after V lost 7 bases and J lost 5 bases. Germline assignment: CDR1 WSHSY and CDR2 SAAADI. This CDR3 is built from 14 residues. The CDR3 DNA reads as TGCGCCAGCACCTTAACAGGGGTCGTCAACGAGCAGTACTTC. Residues: CASTLTGVVNEQYF.

With regard to this clone: One junction end disagrees with the germline gene, perhaps due to a read error. This sequence joins TRBV19 and TRBJ1-1; 9 positions agree with TRBD1. CDR1 LNHDA and CDR2 SQIVND come from the germline V gene (reference sequence). The CDR3 covers 19 residues. CDR3 sequence: CASSTFYASRTGENSEAFF. CDR3 DNA: TGTGCCAGTAGTACGTTTTATGCCTCCAGGACAGGGGAGAACAGTGAAGCTTTCTTT.

The chain has TRBV14 and TRBJ2-7; 7 bases fit TRBD2. The V segment lost 5 bases and the J segment 3 bases; nucleotides outside the gene matches: 10. The CDR3 runs 15 residues. Germline V gene data show CDR1 as SGHDN and CDR2 as FVKESK. The CDR3: CASSLLGREDYEQYF. The CDR3 nucleotides read TGTGCCAGCAGCTTACTGGGGAGGGAGGACTACGAGCAGTACTTC.

The chain's CDR3 is CASSRKGTAGAETQYF. The CDR3 nucleotides are TGTGCCAGCAGTCGCAAGGGGACCGCGGGGGCGGAGACCCAGTACTTC. The rearrangement joins TRBV9 to TRBJ2-5; TRBD2 might be the D (7 bases). The CDR3 extends over 16 amino acids. Germline values: CDR1 SGDLS, CDR2 YYNGEE. V lost 5 bases, J lost 5 bases, and 22 bases lay in between.